Described below is a single T cell receptor (beta chain) sequence and its context. Its antigen is as yet unknown. This sample was included in a study of shared clonotypes between healthy human individuals. Study results and limitations: Some naive CD4 clonotypes, roughly 4.5%, turned up in common across four donors. Among non-shared clonotypes, generation probabilities were lower than among those shared by all four donors.

V lost 1 base, J lost 0 bases, and 4 bases stayed unmatched. This CDR3 region has 16 residues. Looked up from germline, CDR1 is MDHEN and CDR2 is SYDVKM. Deep-level assay runs were performed. Method: immunoSEQ multiplex PCR; TCRdb's copy keeps in-frame clones and lacks some. This repertoire shows about 1.9 million clones, roughly 93% found once; its top ten account for approximately 1.6%. CD45RO-negative, CCR7-positively selected cells formed the naive CD8 fraction, excluding terminally differentiated effector memory CD45RA+ cells. The V call is TRBV28, the J call TRBJ2-3; 7 bases are shared with TRBD2. The origin of this receptor is a man between 18 and 35 years old in good health. Some clones in this sample may be carry-over from other donors' samples. Specimen: naive CD8+ T cells from PBMCs. CDR3 in DNA: TGTGCCAGCAGTTTATCTAGCGGAGGGAGCACAGATACGCAGTATTTT. Its translation is CASSLSSGGSTDTQYF.